Presented here are 16 T cell receptor beta chains from one specimen sequenced in a study of tumor-infiltrating lymphocytes in primary liver carcinoma. Co-extraction yielded RNA and DNA from roughly 21-30 mg of unsorted bulk tissue. Constant-region priming of around 530 ng total RNA yielded TCR beta cDNA. It was through three nested multiplex PCR rounds of slightly modified ARM-PCR that TCR beta libraries arose. The study ran its first two PCR rounds for around 9 cycles each, using TRBV1-TRBV30 forward primers and a C-beta reverse primer. TCRdb re-analysed the multiplex PCR reads in MiXCR, keeping a single row per CDR3 protein. The profile covers some 110,000 distinct CDR3 sequences, with 64% appearing a single time and 8.4% taken by the ten largest. Sequencing was performed on liver tumor tissue from sampling region 3. Subset here: tumor region T3, left-lateral pole. All receptors come from a woman aged 55-70 years with primary liver carcinoma and hepatitis B virus infection.

For this clonotype: A much more abundant neighbour one base away suggests this may be a read error. The CDR3 sequence is CASSDQGTSGRGEQFF. In DNA form, the CDR3 reads TGTGCCAGCAGTGACCAGGGGACTAGCGGGAGAGGTGAGCAGTTCTTC. The chain employs TRBV7-3 and TRBJ2-1; TRBD2 agrees at 14 bases. Looked up from germline, CDR1 is SGHTA and CDR2 is FQGTGA. CDR3 size: 16 residues. V gave up 6 bases and J gave up 9 bases; unmatched junction bases: 10.

The sample holds many counts of this clonotype. The chain uses TRBV7-8 and TRBJ1-4; D gene uncertain. The germline V gene has CDR1 SGHVS and CDR2 FQNEAQ. The germline V and J ends were trimmed by 5 bases and 0 bases, with 13 bases remaining between them. The CDR3 is 16 residues long. CDR3: CASSHESIPTNEKLFF. CDR3 DNA: TGTGCCAGCAGCCATGAATCTATTCCAACTAATGAAAAACTGTTTTTT.

This clonotype has just one count. The junction differs from germline at one of its ends, possibly a read error. V is TRBV4-2 and J is TRBJ1-1, with D perhaps TRBD1 (6 bases). Germline assignment: CDR1 LGHNA and CDR2 YNFKEQ. CDR3 size: 14 residues. CDR3 amino acids: CASSPGQPNNEAFF. CDR3 coding DNA: TGTGCCAGCAGCCCAGGACAGCCGAACAATGAAGCTTTCTTT.

This clonotype has just one count. This chain joins TRBV5-1 and TRBJ2-3, with TRBD2 as a possible D gene (5 bases). The CDR3 has 15 residues. Trimming pared 2 bases from V and 0 bases from J, leaving 10 bases between. Germline V gene lookup returns CDR1 SGHRS and CDR2 YFSETQ. The CDR3: CASSFGLPSTDTQYF. CDR3 coding DNA: TGCGCCAGCAGCTTTGGACTTCCCAGCACAGATACGCAGTATTTT.

The sample holds a few counts of this clonotype. V is TRBV11-2 and J is TRBJ1-1, with 7 bases lining up with TRBD1. This CDR3 comprises 17 residues. Germline V gene sequence: CDR1 SGHAT, CDR2 FQNNGV. V lost 8 bases and J lost 0; bases outside the gene matches: 15. CDR3 bases: TGTGCCAGCGGTTACCGGGGCAGGGGGTACATGAACACTGAAGCTTTCTTT. Amino acids: CASGYRGRGYMNTEAFF.

This sequence joins TRBV29-1 and TRBJ2-3; 12 positions match TRBD2. The CDR3 is 15 residues long. CDR1 and CDR2 (germline): SQVTM, ANQGSEA. Unmatched junction bases numbered 14, after V lost 4 bases and J lost 12 bases. CDR3 bases: TGCAGCGTTGCGACTAGCGGGAGTGGGGCAGCTACTCAGTATTTT. Its translation is CSVATSGSGAATQYF.

Concerning this clonotype itself: The CDR3 does not end in the conserved phenylalanine or tryptophan, so this is likely a read error. The chain is built from TRBV11-3 and TRBJ2-2; 9 positions match TRBD2. There are 17 residues in the CDR3. Germline CDR1 and CDR2: SGHNT and YENEEA. The CDR3 is CANSLGRLAGYTGELFS. For the CDR3, the DNA is TGTGCCAACAGCTTAGGCAGGCTAGCGGGATACACCGGGGAGCTGTTTTCT.

For this clonotype: This is likely a read error, given that the CDR3 carries no conserved phenylalanine or tryptophan at its end. The chain uses TRBV11-2 and TRBJ2-7, with 11 bases fitting TRBD1. J was trimmed by 0 bases and V by 5 bases; bases with no gene match: 3. From germline, CDR1 is SGHAT and CDR2 FQNNGV. This CDR3 has 15 residues. Here the CDR3 reads CASSSGTGGSYEQYL. CDR3 in DNA: TGTGCCAGCAGCAGTGGGACAGGGGGCTCCTACGAGCAGTACCTC.

For this clonotype: The CDR3 ends on some other residue instead of the conserved phenylalanine or tryptophan, so this is likely a read error. CDR3 residues: CASIPNLSYNEQFS. CDR3 in DNA: TGTGCCAGCATTCCAAATCTGTCATACAATGAGCAGTTCTCC. This chain uses TRBV6-5 with TRBJ2-1; no definite D call. The V end was cut by 7 bases, the J end by 4 bases, with 14 bases between. The CDR3 has 14 amino acids. Germline CDR1 is MNHEY and CDR2 is SVGAGI.

The chain employs TRBV28 and TRBJ1-4; possible D gene TRBD1, 6 bases. V was shortened by 6 bases and J by 4 bases, with 18 bases between the two germline ends. Germline V gives CDR1 MDHEN, CDR2 SYDVKM. This CDR3 region has 16 residues. The CDR3 loop is CASSTGTARNNEKLFF. In nucleotides, the CDR3 is TGTGCCAGCAGCACAGGGACCGCGCGGAATAATGAAAAACTGTTTTTT.

The chain recombines TRBV19 with TRBJ1-2; D not certain. The CDR3 contains 11 residues. Per the germline V gene, CDR1 is LNHDA and CDR2 is SQIVND (reference sequence). Trimming pared 3 bases from V and 8 bases from J, leaving 7 bases between. CDR3 nucleotide sequence: TGTGCCAGTAGTATCGGGGAAGGCTACACCTTC. Amino acid sequence: CASSIGEGYTF. Using reference TRBV19 and TRBJ1-2 for the parts outside the CDR3, the full variable domain is DGGITQSPKYLFRKEGQNVTLSCEQNLNHDAMYWYRQDPGQGLRLIYYSQIVNDFQKGDIAEGYSVSREKKESFPLTVTSAQKNPTAFYLCASSIGEGYTFGSGTRLTVV.

Points on this clonotype: One end of the junction varies from germline; a read error may be responsible. The rearrangement joins TRBV12-3 or TRBV12-4 to TRBJ2-3; no firm D call. CDR3 length: 14 amino acids. The CDR3 reads CASSYPGRIDTQYF. As DNA, the CDR3 is TGTGCCAGTAGTTACCCCGGACGGATAGATACGCAGTATTTT.

Worth noting for this clonotype: A read error is possible here, since a much larger clone lies one base away. The genes are TRBV29-1 and TRBJ1-2; D unresolved. The germline V gene has CDR1 SQVTM and CDR2 ANQGSEA. This CDR3 has 10 residues. The CDR3 coding sequence is TGCTGCGCATGGGAGCATGGCTACACCTTC. Its translation is CCAWEHGYTF.

The genes are TRBV11-3 and TRBJ2-1, with 12 bases identical to TRBD2. Germline V CDR1 and CDR2: SGHNT, YENEEA. The V and J ends lost 2 bases and 10 bases, in that order; junction bases with no gene match: 6. CDR3 size: 15 residues. The CDR3 spells CASSLRTSGKLEQFF. The CDR3 DNA sequence: TGTGCCAGCAGCTTAAGGACTAGCGGGAAGCTAGAGCAGTTCTTC.

The J gene is TRBJ2-7, the V gene TRBV28; TRBD2 matches 11 bases. Germline V CDR1 and CDR2: MDHEN, SYDVKM. There are 14 residues in the CDR3. Trimming took 2 bases from V and 4 from J; bases not matched to a gene: 1. The CDR3 is CASSLASGRYEQYF. Here the CDR3 DNA reads TGTGCCAGCAGTTTAGCTAGCGGGAGGTACGAGCAGTACTTC.

The chain couples TRBV5-6 to TRBJ2-5; either TRBD1 or TRBD2 may fit D (5 bases each). Germline CDR1 and CDR2: SGHDT and YYEEEE. The CDR3 runs to 15 residues. V gave up 1 base and J gave up 8 bases, with 18 bases separating them. CDR3: CASSLTGSNGDTQYF. Written as DNA, the CDR3 is TGTGCCAGCAGCTTGACAGGATCGAACGGGGATACCCAGTACTTC.